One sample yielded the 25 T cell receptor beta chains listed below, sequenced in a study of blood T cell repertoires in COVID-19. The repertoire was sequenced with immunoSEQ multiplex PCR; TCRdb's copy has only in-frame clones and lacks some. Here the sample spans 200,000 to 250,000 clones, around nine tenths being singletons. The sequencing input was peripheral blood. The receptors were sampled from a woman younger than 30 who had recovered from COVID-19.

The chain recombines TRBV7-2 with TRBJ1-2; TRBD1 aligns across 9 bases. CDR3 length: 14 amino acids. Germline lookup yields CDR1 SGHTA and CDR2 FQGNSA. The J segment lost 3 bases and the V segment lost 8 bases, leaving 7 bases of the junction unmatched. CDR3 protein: CASRGTGSYYGYTF. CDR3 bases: TGTGCCAGCCGAGGGACAGGGTCCTACTATGGCTACACCTTC.

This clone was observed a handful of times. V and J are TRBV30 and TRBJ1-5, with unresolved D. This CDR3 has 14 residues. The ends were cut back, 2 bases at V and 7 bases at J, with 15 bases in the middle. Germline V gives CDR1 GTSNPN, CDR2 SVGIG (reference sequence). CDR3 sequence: CAWSLQATGQPQHF. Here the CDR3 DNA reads TGTGCCTGGAGTCTCCAAGCCACGGGACAGCCCCAGCATTTT.

Written as DNA, the CDR3 is TGTGCCAGCTCACCCGGGTGGGATGAGCAGTTCTTC. Protein: CASSPGWDEQFF. The chain combines TRBV18 with TRBJ2-1, with unresolved D. V was shortened by 3 bases and J by 8 bases, with 8 bases between the two germline ends. This CDR3 is built from 12 residues. Germline values: CDR1 KGHSH, CDR2 LQKENI.

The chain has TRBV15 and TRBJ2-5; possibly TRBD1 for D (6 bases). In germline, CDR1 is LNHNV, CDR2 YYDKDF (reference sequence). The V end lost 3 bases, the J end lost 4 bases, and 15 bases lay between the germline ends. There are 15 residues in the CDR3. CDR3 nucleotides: TGTGCCACCAGCAGGGGTCAGGGGTTGGTAGAGACCCAGTACTTC. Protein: CATSRGQGLVETQYF.

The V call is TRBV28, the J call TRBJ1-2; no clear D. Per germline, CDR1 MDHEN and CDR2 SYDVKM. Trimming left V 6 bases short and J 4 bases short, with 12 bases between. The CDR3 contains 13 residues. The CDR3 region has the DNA TGTGCCAGCAGCCGAGTAGTTAGCTATGGCTACACCTTC. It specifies CASSRVVSYGYTF.

CDR3 DNA sequence: TGCGCCAGCAGCCAAGAGACAGGGCTTCCCTACAATGAGCAGTTCTTC. Translating it yields CASSQETGLPYNEQFF. The rearrangement uses TRBV4-1 and TRBJ2-1; 7 bases line up with TRBD1. Germline trimming cut 0 bases from V and 2 bases from J; bases unmatched to any gene: 4. The CDR3 length is 16 residues. Germline V lookup: CDR1 MGHRA, CDR2 YSYEKL.

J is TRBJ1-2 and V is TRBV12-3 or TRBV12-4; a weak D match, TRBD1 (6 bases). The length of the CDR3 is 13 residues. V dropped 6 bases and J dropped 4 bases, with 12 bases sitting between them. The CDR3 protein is CASSHRAGYGYTF. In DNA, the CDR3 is TGTGCCAGCAGCCACAGGGCTGGCTATGGCTACACCTTC.

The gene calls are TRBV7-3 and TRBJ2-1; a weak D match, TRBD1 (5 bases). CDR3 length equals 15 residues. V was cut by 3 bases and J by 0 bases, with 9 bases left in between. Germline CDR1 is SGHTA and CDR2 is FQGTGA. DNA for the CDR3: TGTGCCAGCAGCTTGGACATAAGCTCCTACAATGAGCAGTTCTTC. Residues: CASSLDISSYNEQFF.

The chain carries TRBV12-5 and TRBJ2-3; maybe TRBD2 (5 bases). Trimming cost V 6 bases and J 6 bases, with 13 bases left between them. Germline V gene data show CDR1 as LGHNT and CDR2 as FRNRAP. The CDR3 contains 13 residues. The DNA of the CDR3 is TGTGCTAGTGGCCCGACCCGCGGGGATACGCAGTATTTT. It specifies CASGPTRGDTQYF. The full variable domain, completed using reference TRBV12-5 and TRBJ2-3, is DARVTQTPRHKVTEMGQEVTMRCQPILGHNTVFWYRQTMMQGLELLAYFRNRAPLDDSGMPKDRFSAEMPDATLATLKIQPSEPRDSAVYFCASGPTRGDTQYFGPGTRLTVL.

The CDR3 DNA sequence: TGTGCCAGCAGCGGTAGCGGGACAGGCACAGATACGCAGTATTTT. Translated, it gives CASSGSGTGTDTQYF. V is TRBV9 and J is TRBJ2-3; TRBD2 is a possible D gene (8 bases). Germline assignment: CDR1 SGDLS and CDR2 YYNGEE. The CDR3 covers 15 residues. V was trimmed by 3 bases and J by 1 base, leaving 12 bases between them. The whole variable domain, filled in from reference TRBV9 and TRBJ2-3, reads DSGVTQTPKHLITATGQRVTLRCSPRSGDLSVYWYQQSLDQGLQFLIQYYNGEERAKGNILERFSAQQFPDLHSELNLSSLELGDSALYFCASSGSGTGTDTQYFGPGTRLTVL.

The CDR3 protein is CASSLVTSDHSNQPQHF. The CDR3 DNA reads TGTGCCAGCAGCTTAGTTACCAGCGACCATAGCAATCAGCCCCAGCATTTT. The chain carries TRBV7-8 and TRBJ1-5; D is undetermined. V lost 1 base and J lost 0, with 13 bases in between. Germline CDR1 SGHVS, CDR2 FQNEAQ. The CDR3 length is 17 residues.

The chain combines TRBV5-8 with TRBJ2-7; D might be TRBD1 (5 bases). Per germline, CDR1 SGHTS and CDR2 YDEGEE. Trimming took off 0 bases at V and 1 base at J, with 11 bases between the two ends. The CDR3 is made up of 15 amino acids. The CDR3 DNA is TGTGCCAGCAGCTTGGTAGGGGCCAATTCCTACGAGCAGTACTTC. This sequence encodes CASSLVGANSYEQYF.

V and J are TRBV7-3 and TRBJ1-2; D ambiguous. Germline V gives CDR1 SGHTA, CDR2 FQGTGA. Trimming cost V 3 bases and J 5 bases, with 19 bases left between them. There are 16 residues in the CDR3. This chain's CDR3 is CASSLEGGEGIYGYTF. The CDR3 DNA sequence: TGTGCCAGCAGCTTGGAGGGTGGCGAGGGAATATATGGCTACACCTTC.

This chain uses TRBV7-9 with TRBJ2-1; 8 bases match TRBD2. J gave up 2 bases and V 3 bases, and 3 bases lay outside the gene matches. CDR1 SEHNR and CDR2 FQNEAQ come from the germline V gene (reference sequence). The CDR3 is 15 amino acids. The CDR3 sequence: CASSLGTRPYNEQFF. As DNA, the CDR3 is TGTGCCAGCAGCTTGGGGACTAGGCCCTACAATGAGCAGTTCTTC.

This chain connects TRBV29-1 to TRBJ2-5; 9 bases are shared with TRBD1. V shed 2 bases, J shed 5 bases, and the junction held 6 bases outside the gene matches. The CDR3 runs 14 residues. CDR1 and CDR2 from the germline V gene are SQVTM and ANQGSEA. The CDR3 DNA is TGCAGCGTTGAACGGGGACAGGGAGGGGAGACCCAGTACTTC. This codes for CSVERGQGGETQYF.

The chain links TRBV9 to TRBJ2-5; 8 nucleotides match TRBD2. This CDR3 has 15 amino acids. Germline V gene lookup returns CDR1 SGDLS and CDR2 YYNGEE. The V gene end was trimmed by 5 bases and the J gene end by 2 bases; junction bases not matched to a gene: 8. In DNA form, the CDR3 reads TGTGCCAGCAGACCGAGCGGGAGCGAACAAGAGACCCAGTACTTC. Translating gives CASRPSGSEQETQYF.

Here the CDR3 DNA reads TGCGCCAGCAGCCGGCTAGCGGGAGACGGCACAGATACGCAGTATTTT. It is translated as CASSRLAGDGTDTQYF. This chain connects TRBV5-1 to TRBJ2-3; 10 bases agree with TRBD2. V shed 4 bases, J shed 1 base, and the junction held 6 bases outside the gene matches. The CDR3 totals 16 residues. Germline CDR1 reads SGHRS; CDR2 reads YFSETQ.

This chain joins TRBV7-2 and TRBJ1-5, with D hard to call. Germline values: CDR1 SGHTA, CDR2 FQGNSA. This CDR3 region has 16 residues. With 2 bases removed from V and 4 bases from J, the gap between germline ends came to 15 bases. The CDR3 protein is CASSLKRSQLNQPQHF. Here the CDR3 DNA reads TGTGCCAGCAGCTTAAAAAGGAGTCAGTTAAATCAGCCCCAGCATTTT.

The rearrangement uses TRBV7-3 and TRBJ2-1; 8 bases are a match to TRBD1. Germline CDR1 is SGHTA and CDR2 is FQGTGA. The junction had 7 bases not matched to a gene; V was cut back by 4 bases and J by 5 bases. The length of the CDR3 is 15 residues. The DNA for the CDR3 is TGTGCCAGCAGCTCCCGGACAGGGACGAACAATGAGCAGTTCTTC. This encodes CASSSRTGTNNEQFF.

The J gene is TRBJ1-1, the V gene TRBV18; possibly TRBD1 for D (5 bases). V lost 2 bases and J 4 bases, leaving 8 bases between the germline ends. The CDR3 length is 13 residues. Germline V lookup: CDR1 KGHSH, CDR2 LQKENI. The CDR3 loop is CASSPMGGTEAFF. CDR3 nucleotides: TGTGCCAGCTCACCAATGGGGGGCACTGAAGCTTTCTTT.

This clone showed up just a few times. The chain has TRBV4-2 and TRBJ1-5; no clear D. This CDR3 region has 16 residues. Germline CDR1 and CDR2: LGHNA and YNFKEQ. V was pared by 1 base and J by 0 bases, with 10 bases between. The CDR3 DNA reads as TGTGCCAGCAGCCAAGCTGGGCTCTATAGCAATCAGCCCCAGCATTTT. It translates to CASSQAGLYSNQPQHF.

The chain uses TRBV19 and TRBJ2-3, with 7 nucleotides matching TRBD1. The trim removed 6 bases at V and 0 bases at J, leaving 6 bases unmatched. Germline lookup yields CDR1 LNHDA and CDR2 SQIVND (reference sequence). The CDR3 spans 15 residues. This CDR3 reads CASRDRFSSTDTQYF. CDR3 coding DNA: TGTGCCAGTAGGGACAGGTTCTCTAGCACAGATACGCAGTATTTT.

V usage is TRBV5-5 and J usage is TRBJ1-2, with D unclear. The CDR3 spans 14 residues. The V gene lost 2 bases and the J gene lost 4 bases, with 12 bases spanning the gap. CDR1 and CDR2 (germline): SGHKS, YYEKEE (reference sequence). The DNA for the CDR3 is TGTGCCAGCAGCTTTGCAGTTGGCACCTATGGCTACACCTTC. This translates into CASSFAVGTYGYTF.

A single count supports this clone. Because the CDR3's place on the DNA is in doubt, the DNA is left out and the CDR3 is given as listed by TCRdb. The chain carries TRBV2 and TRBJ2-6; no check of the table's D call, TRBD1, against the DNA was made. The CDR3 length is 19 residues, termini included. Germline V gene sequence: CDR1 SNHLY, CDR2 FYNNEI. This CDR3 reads CASSGLSGQGNGGANVLTF.

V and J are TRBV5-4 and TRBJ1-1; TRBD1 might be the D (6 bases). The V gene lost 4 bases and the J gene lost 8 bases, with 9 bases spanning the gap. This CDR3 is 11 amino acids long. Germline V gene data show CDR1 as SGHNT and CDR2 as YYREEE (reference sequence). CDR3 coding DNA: TGTGCCAGCAGCCAGGGACAAGAAGCTTTCTTT. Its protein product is CASSQGQEAFF.